Reported below is one T cell receptor (beta chain). Sequencing was performed with immunoSEQ multiplex PCR; in TCRdb, only in-frame clones are kept and a portion is missing. The sample includes under 200,000 clones, around nine tenths of them seen just once. Per the germline V gene, CDR1 is LNHDA and CDR2 is SQIVND (reference sequence). The germline V and J ends were trimmed by 5 bases and 5 bases, with 10 bases remaining between them. The CDR3 consists of 12 residues. The data stem from a study of blood T cell repertoires in COVID-19. This rearrangement joins TRBV19 to TRBJ2-7; tentative D call: TRBD1 (6 bases). Input material: PBMCs or T cells enriched from blood (not recorded which). The receptor was derived from a woman aged 45-60 years who had recovered from COVID-19. The CDR3: CASSFYRDEQYF. DNA for the CDR3: TGTGCCAGTAGTTTCTACAGGGACGAGCAGTACTTC.